This TCR beta chain comes out of a study of PD-1 blockade in classical Hodgkin lymphoma. In the study overall: Each patient was given nivolumab 3 mg/kg through a vein every 2 weeks. Overall study results and limits: TCR diversity in CD4+, not CD8+, cells rose significantly by C4D1. Repertoire differences have undefined causes, possibly disease activity or prior therapy. Lower baseline TCR diversity marked trial partial responders and progressors.

As for time point: cycle 4 day 1 (C4D1), after five to seven weeks of nivolumab. Each of the patients experienced relapse following autologous stem cell transplantation, and their brentuximab vedotin exposure differed. The CDR3 runs 16 residues. Germline values: CDR1 SQVTM, CDR2 ANQGSEA. V gave up 4 bases and J gave up 6 bases; unmatched junction bases: 14. Of note for this clone: Its antigen remains unknown.

The assay was immunoSEQ multiplex PCR, and TCRdb's table has in-frame clones only and misses some. Here the sample spans 25,000 to 35,000 clones, approximately 68% being singletons. The sequences come from peripheral blood mononuclear cells (PBMCs), collected before the fourth cycle of nivolumab. This TCR was sampled from a human donor with classical Hodgkin lymphoma. The J gene is TRBJ2-2, the V gene TRBV29-1; 7 bases line up with TRBD2. CDR3 loop: CSVGVAGDSFAGELFF. Here the CDR3 DNA reads TGCAGCGTTGGGGTTGCGGGGGACTCCTTCGCCGGGGAGCTGTTTTTT.